The sequence of this T cell receptor (beta chain) was determined in a study of metastatic and nonmetastatic thyroid tumors. Judged by abundance, this clone is medium-sized (0.01 to 0.1%). V was pared by 2 bases and J by 3 bases, with 14 bases between. The CDR3 extends over 14 amino acids. Germline assignment: CDR1 DFQATT and CDR2 SNEGSKA (reference sequence). None of the patients had undergone any treatment ahead of thyroid surgery. With MiXCR, TCRdb reprocessed the PCR reads. Altogether almost 35,000 clones are present, 15% to 20% being singletons, with the ten largest covering around 3.7%. The clonotype originates from a female donor with papillary thyroid cancer or a benign thyroid nodule (not recorded which). Some clones in this sample may be carry-over from other donors' samples. V usage is TRBV20-1 and J usage is TRBJ2-7; D is perhaps TRBD1 or TRBD2 (7 bases each). Sequenced sample: blood. The CDR3: CSARSTGDYYEQYF. In DNA form, the CDR3 reads TGCAGTGCTAGATCAACAGGGGACTACTACGAGCAGTACTTC.